This record looks at one T cell receptor beta chain sequence and its context. Only in-frame clones appear in the TCRdb table, and some are missing; sequencing was by immunoSEQ multiplex PCR. The sample contains 200,000 to 250,000 clones, around 85% of which appear only once. Cohort assignment relied on participant-reported clinical history. These data come from a study of blood T cell repertoires in COVID-19. Turning to the study itself: Sites across the United States, Italy and Spain contributed samples from acute and convalescent COVID-19.

The V gene's germline CDR1 is SGHAT and CDR2 FQNNGV. The CDR3 contains 15 residues. The trim removed 1 base at V and 3 bases at J, leaving 4 bases unmatched. Sequenced material: PBMCs or T cells enriched from blood (not recorded which). The V and J genes are TRBV11-2 and TRBJ2-7, with 9 bases identical to TRBD1. This clonotype was sampled from a woman aged 45 to 65 with acute COVID-19. The CDR3 region has the DNA TGTGCCAGCAGCTTAGGACCGGGACAGGGCTACGAGCAGTACTTC. Translation: CASSLGPGQGYEQYF.